This entry describes one T cell receptor beta chain. Its antigen is not known. The data stem from a study of CD8+ T cells in alopecia areata. Study-wide background: Tofacitinib was given for 6 to 18 months, then stopped for 6 months.

Extracted RNA was reverse transcribed into cDNA, the sequencing template. Here immunoSEQ multiplex PCR was the method, and the copy in TCRdb shows in-frame clones only, minus some. The sample includes roughly 250,000 clones, around two thirds seen only once; the top ten take under 1.5%. Germline V CDR1 and CDR2: SGHTA, FQGNSA. Trimming left V 1 base short and J 0 bases short, with 16 bases between. The CDR3 has 17 residues. Study-wide findings and caveats: Lesional scalp, especially alopecia totalis/universalis, showed higher clonality than normal scalp.

The clonotype originates from a human donor with alopecia areata. Here the sequenced sample was CD4+ T cells sorted from blood, taken at week 0. The chain links TRBV7-2 to TRBJ2-7; D tentatively fits TRBD1 or TRBD2 (5 bases each). The CDR3 sequence is CASSLVAPGTASYEQYF. CDR3 bases: TGTGCCAGCAGCTTAGTAGCACCCGGGACCGCCTCCTACGAGCAGTACTTC.